This TCR beta chain was recovered during a study of blood T cell repertoires in COVID-19. Study information: Sites across the United States, Italy and Spain contributed samples from acute and convalescent COVID-19. Sources were T cells, B-cell-depleted T cells, or PBMCs; the material itself was cDNA or gDNA.

Participants reported their clinical history, and cohort assignment relied on those reports. The CDR3 totals 15 residues. The germline CDR1 and CDR2 sequences are LGHNA and YSLEER. V was cut by 0 bases and J by 5 bases, with 13 bases left in between. Authors' analysis steps: Amplified reference gene primers provided the basis for estimating nucleated cell counts. TCRdb keeps only in-frame clones here, not all; method: immunoSEQ multiplex PCR. Clone size and the V and J calls come from that table; the DNA yielded D and trimming. The table includes around 170,000 clones, approximately 80% detected once.

The sequenced sample was PBMCs or T cells enriched from blood (not recorded which). The sequence derives from a man aged 45-65 years who had recovered from COVID-19. The chain joins TRBV4-3 to TRBJ1-1; D is perhaps TRBD1 (6 bases). The CDR3 is CASSQERSQGTEAFF. In nucleotides, the CDR3 is TGCGCCAGCAGCCAAGAAAGGAGCCAGGGGACTGAAGCTTTCTTT.